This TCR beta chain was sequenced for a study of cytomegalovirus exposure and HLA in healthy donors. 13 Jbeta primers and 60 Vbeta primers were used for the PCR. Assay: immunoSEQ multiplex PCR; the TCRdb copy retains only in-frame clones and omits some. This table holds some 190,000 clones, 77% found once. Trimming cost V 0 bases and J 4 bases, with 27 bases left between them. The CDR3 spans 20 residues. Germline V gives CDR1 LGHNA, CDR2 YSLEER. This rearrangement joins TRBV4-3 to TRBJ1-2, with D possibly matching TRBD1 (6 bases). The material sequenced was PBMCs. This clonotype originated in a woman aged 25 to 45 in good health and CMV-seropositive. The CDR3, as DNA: TGCGCCAGCAGCCAAGATCCCCACGGACAGAGATCGTGGTATGCCTATGGCTACACCTTC. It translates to CASSQDPHGQRSWYAYGYTF.